This T cell receptor (beta chain) was recovered during a study of T-cell memory formation after mild COVID-19. Regarding the study as a whole: Nothing showed for sure that second-wave clones peaking on day 37 were SARS-CoV-2 specific.

Employing constant-segment primers, 5'RACE generated TCR alpha and TCR beta cDNA libraries bearing sample barcodes and UMIs. MiXCR was run by TCRdb on the 5' RACE reads, yielding one entry per CDR3 protein. The table has about 27,000 distinct CDR3 sequences, approximately 7.4% seen once. At least ten counts were recorded for this clonotype. The antigen is undetermined. This CDR3 comprises 14 residues. Germline trimming cut 5 bases from V and 8 bases from J; bases unmatched to any gene: 9. The germline V gene encodes CDR1 SGHTA and CDR2 FQGTGA. Sequencing used PBMCs or a T cell subset sorted from them (not recorded which). The source of this sequence is an adult woman who had mild COVID-19 (a few samples of this study predate the infection). Cell type and time point are not known. V usage is TRBV7-3 and J usage is TRBJ1-5, with 7 bases that match TRBD1. The CDR3 protein is CASSPQGGREPQHF. The CDR3, as DNA: TGTGCCAGCAGCCCTCAGGGGGGGAGGGAGCCCCAGCATTTT.